The next 9 T cell receptor beta chains were all read from a single sample in a study of CD8 T cells in Susac syndrome. cDNA came from around 0.5 to 1 ug RNA primed by random hexamers. Via MiXCR, TCRdb re-called the immunoSEQ multiplex PCR reads, giving one row per CDR3 protein. There are about 160,000 distinct CDR3 sequences in the sample; 95% to 96% occur only once, and roughly 0.12% lies in the top ten. Source material: CD4+ T cells from PBMCs. The source is a human donor with Susac syndrome.

The chain links TRBV20-1 to TRBJ2-1; D call uncertain. V lost 1 base and J 4 bases, leaving 8 bases between the germline ends. Germline CDR1 is DFQATT and CDR2 is SNEGSKA (reference sequence). This CDR3 contains 13 residues. CDR3 coding DNA: TGCAGTGCTAGAGCTACCCTTTACAATGAGCAGTTCTTC. Protein: CSARATLYNEQFF.

This clonotype was detected once. The chain is built from TRBV6-5 and TRBJ2-6, with unresolved D. V lost 6 bases and J lost 0, with 9 bases in between. The germline gives CDR1 MNHEY, CDR2 SVGAGI. The CDR3 sequence is 15 residues long. The CDR3 here is CASRPGYSGANVLTF. The CDR3 DNA follows: TGTGCCAGCAGGCCAGGATACTCTGGGGCCAACGTCCTGACTTTC.

This rearrangement joins TRBV4-3 to TRBJ2-1, with D tentatively TRBD1 or TRBD2 (5 bases each). This CDR3 region has 13 residues. Trimming cost V 4 bases and J 7 bases, with 11 bases left between them. Germline V CDR1 and CDR2: LGHNA, YSLEER. The CDR3 sequence is CASSLRGVNEQFF. The DNA of the CDR3 is TGCGCCAGCAGCCTCCGAGGGGTGAATGAGCAGTTCTTC.

V and J are TRBV4-2 and TRBJ2-4, with TRBD2 as a possible D gene (6 bases). The germline V gene has CDR1 LGHNA and CDR2 YNFKEQ. CDR3 length equals 17 residues. The ends were cut back, 0 bases at V and 0 bases at J, with 12 bases in the middle. The CDR3 spells CASSQDGGGGAKNIQYF. The CDR3 DNA reads as TGTGCCAGCAGCCAAGATGGGGGAGGTGGAGCCAAAAACATTCAGTACTTC.

The chain uses TRBV29-1 and TRBJ2-5; tentative D call: TRBD2 (5 bases). The CDR3 extends over 13 amino acids. Trimming pared 8 bases from V and 1 base from J, leaving 14 bases between. CDR1 and CDR2 from the germline V gene are SQVTM and ANQGSEA. CDR3 in amino acids: CSTSGAGQETQYF. The CDR3 region has the DNA TGCAGCACATCGGGCGCGGGCCAAGAGACCCAGTACTTC.

This clonotype was counted only a few times. The chain is built from TRBV18 and TRBJ2-5; no reliable D call. The V gene's germline CDR1 is KGHSH and CDR2 LQKENI. Between the trimmed V and J ends, which lost 3 bases and 2 bases, there was a span of 7 bases. CDR3 length: 13 residues. The CDR3 loop is CASSPFGQETQYF. CDR3 DNA sequence: TGTGCCAGCTCACCTTTCGGACAAGAGACCCAGTACTTC.

The chain carries TRBV5-4 and TRBJ2-7; 7 positions agree with TRBD1. The junction had 13 bases not matched to a gene; V was cut back by 4 bases and J by 0 bases. This CDR3 has 17 amino acids. CDR1 is SGHNT and CDR2 is YYREEE in the germline V gene (reference sequence). The CDR3 DNA reads as TGTGCCAGCAGCAAAGGGGGCCTACGAGCGAGCTCCTACGAGCAGTACTTC. Protein sequence: CASSKGGLRASSYEQYF.

The gene calls are TRBV4-3 and TRBJ1-1; D gene uncertain. From germline, CDR1 is LGHNA and CDR2 YSLEER. With 0 bases removed from V and 1 base from J, the gap between germline ends came to 6 bases. The CDR3 is 14 amino acids. In nucleotides, the CDR3 is TGCGCCAGCAGCCAAGATTGGGGGAACACTGAAGCTTTCTTT. It codes for CASSQDWGNTEAFF.

V usage is TRBV27 and J usage is TRBJ2-5; no firm D call. The CDR3 totals 12 residues. In germline, CDR1 is MNHEY, CDR2 SMNVEV (reference sequence). V shed 5 bases and J shed 4 bases, with 8 bases lying between them. This CDR3 is CASSLSIETQYF. The CDR3 DNA reads TGTGCCAGCAGTCTCTCCATAGAGACCCAGTACTTC.